Given below is one TCR beta chain in context. Ages ranged from about 18 to 89 years, with residence in fewer than 25 US areas. These data are taken from a study of blood T cell repertoires in COVID-19. Study context: Spain, Italy and the United States supplied samples that represented acute and convalescent COVID-19. T cells, B-cell-depleted T cells, or PBMCs provided the cDNA or gDNA that served as material.

Libraries were prepared by immunoSEQ multiplex PCR; TCRdb keeps only in-frame clonotypes and omits some of them. This repertoire shows fewer than 350,000 clones, about nine tenths found once; its top ten account for roughly 4.3%. Germline CDR1 is MDHEN and CDR2 is SYDVKM. This CDR3 region has 14 residues. Trimming took 2 bases from V and 6 from J, leaving 10 bases between them. The sequence came from a woman younger than 45 with acute COVID-19. Sequencing was performed on PBMCs or T cells enriched from blood (not recorded which). The gene calls are TRBV28 and TRBJ2-2, with D unclear. CDR3 DNA: TGTGCCAGCAGTTTACCCGACATCCCCGGGGAGCTGTTTTTT. Residues: CASSLPDIPGELFF.